The clone carrying this T cell receptor (beta chain) was detected only once. MiXCR was run by TCRdb on the PCR reads, yielding one entry per CDR3 protein. The sample has about 5,000 distinct CDR3 sequences, roughly a third seen once. The CDR3 covers 15 residues. With V trimmed by 5 bases and J by 4 bases, 4 bases remained unmatched. CDR1 and CDR2 (germline): MNHNS, SASEGT. The sample belongs to a study of immune characterization of retroperitoneal liposarcoma. The sequence derives from a female donor with retroperitoneal liposarcoma. This chain connects TRBV6-1 to TRBJ2-1; 11 bases map to TRBD2. Sequenced material: tumor tissue. CDR3 sequence (DNA): TGTGCCAGCAGTTCAATAGCGGGAGGGTACAATGAGCAGTTCTTC. It is translated as CASSSIAGGYNEQFF.